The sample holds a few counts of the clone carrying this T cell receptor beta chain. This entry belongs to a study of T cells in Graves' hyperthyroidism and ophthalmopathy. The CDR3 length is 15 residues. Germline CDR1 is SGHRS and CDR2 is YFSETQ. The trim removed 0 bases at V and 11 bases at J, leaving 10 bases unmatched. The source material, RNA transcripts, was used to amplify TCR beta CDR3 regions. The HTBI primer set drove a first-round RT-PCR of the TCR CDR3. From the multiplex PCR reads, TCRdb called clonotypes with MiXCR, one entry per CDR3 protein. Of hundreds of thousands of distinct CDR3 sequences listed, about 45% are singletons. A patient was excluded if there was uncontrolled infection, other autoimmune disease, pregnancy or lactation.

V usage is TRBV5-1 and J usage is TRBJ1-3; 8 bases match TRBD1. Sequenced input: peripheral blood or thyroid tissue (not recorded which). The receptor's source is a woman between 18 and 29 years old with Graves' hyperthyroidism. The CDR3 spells CASSLGSGGNRAIYF. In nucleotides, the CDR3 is TGCGCCAGCAGCTTGGGTTCAGGGGGCAACCGGGCCATATATTTT.